This paragraph covers one TCR beta chain sequence. CDR1 DFQATT and CDR2 SNEGSKA come from the germline V gene (reference sequence). This CDR3 region has 14 residues. The J segment lost 1 base and the V segment lost 6 bases, leaving 7 bases of the junction unmatched. When naive CD8 T cells were sorted, they were gated as CD8+CD4-CCR7+CD45RA+. Bulk libraries came from a prior protocol with listed TCR primers. Via MiXCR, TCRdb re-called the PCR reads, giving one row per CDR3 protein. The sample lists around 480,000 distinct CDR3 sequences, around 23% occurring once. The sample belongs to a study of molecular identifiers for immune sequencing clone quantification.

The receptor's source is a human donor in good health. Some libraries in this study had Jurkat cell RNA spiked in. The sample comprised naive CD8+ T cells from blood, with Jurkat cell RNA spiked in. Subset noted: FACS-sorted CD8+CD4-CCR7+CD45RA+ naive T cells. V gene TRBV20-1 combines with J gene TRBJ2-7; 9 bases fit TRBD1. The CDR3 protein is CSANRDRASYEQYF. CDR3 DNA: TGCAGTGCCAACCGGGACAGGGCGTCCTACGAGCAGTACTTC.